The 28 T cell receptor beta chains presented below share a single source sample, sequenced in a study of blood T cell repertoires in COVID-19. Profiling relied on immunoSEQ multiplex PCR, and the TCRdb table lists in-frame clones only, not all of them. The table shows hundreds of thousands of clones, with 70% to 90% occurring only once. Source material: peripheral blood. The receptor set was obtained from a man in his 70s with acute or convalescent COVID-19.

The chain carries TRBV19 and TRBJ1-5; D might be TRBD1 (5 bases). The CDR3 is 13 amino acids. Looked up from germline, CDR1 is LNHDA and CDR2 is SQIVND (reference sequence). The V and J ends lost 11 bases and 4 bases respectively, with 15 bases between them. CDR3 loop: CAAGFQMNQPQHF. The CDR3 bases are TGTGCCGCAGGGTTTCAAATGAATCAGCCCCAGCATTTT.

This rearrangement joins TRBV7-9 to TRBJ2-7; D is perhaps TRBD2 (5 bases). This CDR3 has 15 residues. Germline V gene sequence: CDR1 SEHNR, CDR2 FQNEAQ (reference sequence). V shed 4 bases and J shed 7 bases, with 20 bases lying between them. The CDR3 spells CASSSNRSPSREQYF. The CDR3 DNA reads TGTGCCAGCAGCTCCAACAGAAGCCCTAGCCGAGAGCAGTACTTC.

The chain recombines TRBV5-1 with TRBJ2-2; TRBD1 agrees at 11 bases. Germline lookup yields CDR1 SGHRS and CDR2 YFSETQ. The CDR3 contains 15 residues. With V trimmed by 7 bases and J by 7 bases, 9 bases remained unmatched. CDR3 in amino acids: CASSAGQGAIGELFF. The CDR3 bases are TGCGCCAGCTCCGCTGGACAGGGGGCAATCGGGGAGCTGTTTTTT.

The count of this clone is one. This CDR3 reads CSPWGRRYTEAFF. The CDR3 DNA reads TGCAGCCCATGGGGGCGACGGTACACTGAAGCTTTCTTT. The V gene is TRBV29-1, the J gene TRBJ1-1; a possible D gene is TRBD1 (6 bases). Germline V gene lookup returns CDR1 SQVTM and CDR2 ANQGSEA. The CDR3 spans 13 residues. The ends were cut back, 8 bases at V and 3 bases at J, with 16 bases in the middle.

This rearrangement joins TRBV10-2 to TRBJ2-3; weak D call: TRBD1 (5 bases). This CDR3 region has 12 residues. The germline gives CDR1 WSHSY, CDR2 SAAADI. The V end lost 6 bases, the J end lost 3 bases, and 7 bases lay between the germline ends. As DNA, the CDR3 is TGCGCCAGCAGACCAGGGACAGATACGCAGTATTTT. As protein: CASRPGTDTQYF.

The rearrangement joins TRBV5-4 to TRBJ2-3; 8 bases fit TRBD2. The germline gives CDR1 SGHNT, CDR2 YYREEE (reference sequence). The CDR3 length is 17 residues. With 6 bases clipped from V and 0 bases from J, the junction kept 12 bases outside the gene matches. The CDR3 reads CASTGGGSGASTDTQYF. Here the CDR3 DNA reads TGTGCCAGCACCGGGGGGGGGAGCGGAGCTAGCACAGATACGCAGTATTTT.

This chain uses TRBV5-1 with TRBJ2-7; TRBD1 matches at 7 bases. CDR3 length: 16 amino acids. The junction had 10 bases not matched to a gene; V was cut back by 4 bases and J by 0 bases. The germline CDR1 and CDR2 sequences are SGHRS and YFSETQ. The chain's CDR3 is CASSLWIRDSSYEQYF. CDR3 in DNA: TGCGCCAGCAGCCTTTGGATTAGGGACAGCTCCTACGAGCAGTACTTC.

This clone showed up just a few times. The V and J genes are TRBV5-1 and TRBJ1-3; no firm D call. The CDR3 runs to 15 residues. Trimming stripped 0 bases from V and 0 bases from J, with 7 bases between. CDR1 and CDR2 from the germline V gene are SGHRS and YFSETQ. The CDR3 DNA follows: TGCGCCAGCAGCTTGGACAGTCGCTCTGGAAACACCATATATTTT. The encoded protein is CASSLDSRSGNTIYF.

Here the CDR3 reads CANWEQGPYEQYF. The DNA of the CDR3 is TGCGCCAACTGGGAACAGGGGCCCTACGAGCAGTACTTC. The rearrangement uses TRBV23-1 and TRBJ2-7, with 7 nucleotides matching TRBD1. TRBV23-1 is identified as an open reading frame with a role that is uncertain. The CDR3 is made up of 13 amino acids. V dropped 10 bases and J dropped 2; count of bases not matched to a gene: 8.

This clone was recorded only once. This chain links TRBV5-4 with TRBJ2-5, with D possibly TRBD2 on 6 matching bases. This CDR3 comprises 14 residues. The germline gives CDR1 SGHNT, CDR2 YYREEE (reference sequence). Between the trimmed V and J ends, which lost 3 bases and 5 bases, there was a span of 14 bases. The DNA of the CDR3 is TGTGCCAGCAGCTCAGGTCCCGCGGGGGAGACCCAGTACTTC. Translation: CASSSGPAGETQYF.

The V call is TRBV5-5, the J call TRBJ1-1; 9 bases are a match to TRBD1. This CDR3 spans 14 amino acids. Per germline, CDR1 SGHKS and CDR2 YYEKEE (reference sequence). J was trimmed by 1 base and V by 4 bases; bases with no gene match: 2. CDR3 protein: CASSRDRANTEAFF. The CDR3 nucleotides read TGTGCCAGCAGCCGGGACAGGGCGAACACTGAAGCTTTCTTT.

The CDR3 is CASSQVSGEGYF. CDR3 coding DNA: TGTGCCAGCAGCCAAGTCAGCGGGGAGGGGTATTTT. The chain links TRBV14 to TRBJ2-3; 7 nucleotides line up with TRBD2. Germline values: CDR1 SGHDN, CDR2 FVKESK. Trimming took 1 base from V and 14 from J; bases not matched to a gene: 6. The CDR3 runs 12 residues.

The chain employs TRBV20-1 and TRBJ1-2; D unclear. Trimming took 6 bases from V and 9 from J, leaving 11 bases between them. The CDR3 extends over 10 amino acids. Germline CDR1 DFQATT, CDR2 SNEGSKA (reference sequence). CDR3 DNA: TGCAGTGCGGTTTGGGAGCGCTACACCTTC. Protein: CSAVWERYTF.

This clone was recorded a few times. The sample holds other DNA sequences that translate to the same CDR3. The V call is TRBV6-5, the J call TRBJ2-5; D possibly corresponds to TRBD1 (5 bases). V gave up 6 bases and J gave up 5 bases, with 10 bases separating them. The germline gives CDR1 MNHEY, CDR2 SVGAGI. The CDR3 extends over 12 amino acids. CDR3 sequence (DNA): TGTGCCAGCAGGTCCTCAGGGGAGACCCAGTACTTC. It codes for CASRSSGETQYF.

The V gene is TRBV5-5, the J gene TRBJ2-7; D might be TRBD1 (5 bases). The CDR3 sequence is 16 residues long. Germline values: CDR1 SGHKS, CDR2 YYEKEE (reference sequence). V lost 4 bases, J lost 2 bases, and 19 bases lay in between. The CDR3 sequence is CASSLIAQVPTYEQYF. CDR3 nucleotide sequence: TGTGCCAGCAGCCTGATTGCACAGGTACCCACCTACGAGCAGTACTTC.

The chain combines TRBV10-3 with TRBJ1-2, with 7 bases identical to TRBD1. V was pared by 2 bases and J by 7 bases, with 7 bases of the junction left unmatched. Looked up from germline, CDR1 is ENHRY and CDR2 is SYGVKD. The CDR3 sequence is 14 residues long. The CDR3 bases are TGTGCCATCAGTGAGCCAAACAACAGGGGTGGCTACACCTTC. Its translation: CAISEPNNRGGYTF.

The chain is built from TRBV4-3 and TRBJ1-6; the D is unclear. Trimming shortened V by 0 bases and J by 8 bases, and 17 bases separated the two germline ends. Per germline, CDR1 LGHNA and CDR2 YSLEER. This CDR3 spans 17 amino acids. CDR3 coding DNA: TGCGCCAGCAGCCAAGACGACCTGGGGAGTCACTATTCACCCCTCCACTTT. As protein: CASSQDDLGSHYSPLHF.

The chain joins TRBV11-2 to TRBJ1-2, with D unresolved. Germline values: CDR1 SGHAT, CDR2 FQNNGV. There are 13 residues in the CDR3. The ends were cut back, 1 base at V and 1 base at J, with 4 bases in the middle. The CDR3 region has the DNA TGTGCCAGCAGCTTAGGGCATAACTATGGCTACACCTTC. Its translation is CASSLGHNYGYTF.

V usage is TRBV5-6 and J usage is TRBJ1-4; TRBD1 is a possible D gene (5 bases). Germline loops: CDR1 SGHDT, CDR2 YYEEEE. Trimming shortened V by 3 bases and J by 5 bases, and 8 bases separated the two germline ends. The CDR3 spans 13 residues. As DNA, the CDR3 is TGTGCCAGCAGCTCGGACACCAATGAAAAACTGTTTTTT. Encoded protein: CASSSDTNEKLFF.

CDR3 in amino acids: CATSTGTGDGYTF. DNA of the CDR3: TGTGCCACCAGTACCGGGACAGGGGACGGCTACACCTTC. J is TRBJ1-2 and V is TRBV24-1; TRBD1 matches at 10 bases. CDR1 is KGHDR, CDR2 SFDVKD, per germline. J was trimmed by 8 bases and V by 6 bases; bases with no gene match: 5. CDR3 length: 13 amino acids.

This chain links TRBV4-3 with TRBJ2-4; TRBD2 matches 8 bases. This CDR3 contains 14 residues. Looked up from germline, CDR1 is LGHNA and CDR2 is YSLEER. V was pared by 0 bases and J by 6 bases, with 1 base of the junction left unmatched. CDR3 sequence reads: CASSQETSGNIQYF. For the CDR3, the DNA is TGCGCCAGCAGCCAAGAAACTAGCGGAAACATTCAGTACTTC.

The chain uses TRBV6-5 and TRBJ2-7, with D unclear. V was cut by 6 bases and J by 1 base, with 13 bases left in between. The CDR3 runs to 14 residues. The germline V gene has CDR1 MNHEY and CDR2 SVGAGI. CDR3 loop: CASRIVAQSYEQYF. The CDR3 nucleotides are TGTGCCAGCAGGATCGTAGCCCAGTCCTACGAGCAGTACTTC.

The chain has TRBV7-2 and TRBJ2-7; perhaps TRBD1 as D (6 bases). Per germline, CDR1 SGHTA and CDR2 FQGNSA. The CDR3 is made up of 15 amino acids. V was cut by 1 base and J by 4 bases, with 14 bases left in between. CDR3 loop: CASSLDTGRGYEQYF. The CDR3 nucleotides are TGTGCCAGCAGCTTAGACACAGGGAGAGGGTACGAGCAGTACTTC.

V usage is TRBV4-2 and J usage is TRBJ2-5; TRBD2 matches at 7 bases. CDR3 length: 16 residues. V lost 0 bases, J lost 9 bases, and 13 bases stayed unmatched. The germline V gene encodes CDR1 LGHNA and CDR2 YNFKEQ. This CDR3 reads CASSQDSQGGVIAQYF. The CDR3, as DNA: TGTGCCAGCAGCCAAGATAGCCAGGGAGGGGTGATTGCCCAGTACTTC.

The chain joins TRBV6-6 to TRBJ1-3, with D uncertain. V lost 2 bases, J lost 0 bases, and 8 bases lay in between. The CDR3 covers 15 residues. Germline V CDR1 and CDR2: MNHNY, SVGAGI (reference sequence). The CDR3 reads CASSYRTASGNTIYF. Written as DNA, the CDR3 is TGTGCCAGCAGTTACCGCACAGCCTCTGGAAACACCATATATTTT.

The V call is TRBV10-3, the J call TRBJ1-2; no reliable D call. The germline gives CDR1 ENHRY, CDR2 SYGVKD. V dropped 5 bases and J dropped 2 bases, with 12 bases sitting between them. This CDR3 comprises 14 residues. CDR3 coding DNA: TGTGCCATCAGTAGTACCGGGAGAAACTATGGCTACACCTTC. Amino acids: CAISSTGRNYGYTF.

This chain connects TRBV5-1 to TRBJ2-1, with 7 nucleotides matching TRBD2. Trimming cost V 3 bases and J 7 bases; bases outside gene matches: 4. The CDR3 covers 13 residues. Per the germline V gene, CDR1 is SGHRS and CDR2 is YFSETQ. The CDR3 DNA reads TGCGCCAGCAGCTGGAGCGGGACTAATGAGCAGTTCTTC. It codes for CASSWSGTNEQFF.

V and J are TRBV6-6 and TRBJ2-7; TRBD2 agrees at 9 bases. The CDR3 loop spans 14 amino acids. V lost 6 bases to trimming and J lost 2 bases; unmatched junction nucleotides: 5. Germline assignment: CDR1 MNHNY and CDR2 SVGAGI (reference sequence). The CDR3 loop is CASRKSGGPYEQYF. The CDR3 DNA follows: TGTGCCAGCAGGAAGAGCGGGGGGCCCTACGAGCAGTACTTC.